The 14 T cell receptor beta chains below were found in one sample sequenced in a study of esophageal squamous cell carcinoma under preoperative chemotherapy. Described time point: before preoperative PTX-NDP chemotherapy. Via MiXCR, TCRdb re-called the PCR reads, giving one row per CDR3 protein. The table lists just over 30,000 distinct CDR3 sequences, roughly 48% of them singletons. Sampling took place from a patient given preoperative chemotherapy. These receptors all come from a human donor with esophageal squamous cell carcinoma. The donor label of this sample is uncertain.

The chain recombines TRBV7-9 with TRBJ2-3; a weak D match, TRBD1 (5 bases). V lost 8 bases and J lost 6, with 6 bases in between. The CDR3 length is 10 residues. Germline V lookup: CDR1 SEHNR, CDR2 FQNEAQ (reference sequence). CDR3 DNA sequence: TGTGCCAGCCACAGGGATACGCAGTATTTT. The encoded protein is CASHRDTQYF.

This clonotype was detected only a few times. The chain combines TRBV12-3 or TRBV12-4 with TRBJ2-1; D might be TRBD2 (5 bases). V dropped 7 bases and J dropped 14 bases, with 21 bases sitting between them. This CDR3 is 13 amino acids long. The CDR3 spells CASTPGASPFKFF. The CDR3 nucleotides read TGTGCCAGCACCCCAGGCGCTAGCCCATTTAAGTTCTTC.

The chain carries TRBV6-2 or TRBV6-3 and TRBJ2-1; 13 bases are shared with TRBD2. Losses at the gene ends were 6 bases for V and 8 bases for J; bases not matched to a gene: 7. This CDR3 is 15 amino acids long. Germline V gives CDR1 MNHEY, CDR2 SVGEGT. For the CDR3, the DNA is TGTGCCAGCAGGTTGTCGACTAGCGGGAGGCATGAGCAGTTCTTC. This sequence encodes CASRLSTSGRHEQFF.

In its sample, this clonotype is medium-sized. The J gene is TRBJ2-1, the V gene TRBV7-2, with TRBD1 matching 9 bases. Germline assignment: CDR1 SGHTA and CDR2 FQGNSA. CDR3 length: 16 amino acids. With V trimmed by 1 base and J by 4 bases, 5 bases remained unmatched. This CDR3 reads CASSLGRTGVYNEQFF. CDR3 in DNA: TGTGCCAGCAGCTTAGGACGGACAGGGGTATACAATGAGCAGTTCTTC.

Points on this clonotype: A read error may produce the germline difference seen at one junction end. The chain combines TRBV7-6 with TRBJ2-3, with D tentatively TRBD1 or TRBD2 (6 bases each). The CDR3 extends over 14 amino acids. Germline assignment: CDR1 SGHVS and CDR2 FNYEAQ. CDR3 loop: CAGKEGGNQETQYF. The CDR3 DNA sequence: TGTGCCGGGAAGGAGGGGGGCAATCAAGAGACGCAGTATTTC. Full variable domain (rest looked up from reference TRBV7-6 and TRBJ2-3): GAGVSQSPRYKVTKRGQDVALRCDPISGHVSLYWYRQALGQGPEFLTYFNYEAQQDKSGLPNDRFSAERPEGSISTLTIQRTEQRDSAMYRCAGKEGGNQETQYFGPGTRLTVL.

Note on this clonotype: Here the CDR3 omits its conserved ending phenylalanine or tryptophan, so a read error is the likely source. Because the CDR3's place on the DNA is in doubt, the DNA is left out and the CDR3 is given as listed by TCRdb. CDR3 protein: CASSLGTMEETQFS. The rearrangement uses TRBV7-2 and TRBJ2-5. The CDR3 totals 14 residues, both ends included. Germline assignment: CDR1 SGHTA and CDR2 FQGNSA.

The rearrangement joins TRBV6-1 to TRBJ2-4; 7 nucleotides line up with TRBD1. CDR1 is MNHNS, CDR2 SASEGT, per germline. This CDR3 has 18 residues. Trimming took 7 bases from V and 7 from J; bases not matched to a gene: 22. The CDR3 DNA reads TGTGCCAGCAATAACCAAGTCAGGACAGGCGCTTCGGGGAACATTCAGTACTTC. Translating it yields CASNNQVRTGASGNIQYF.

The CDR3 region is CASSRRDRVHEQYF. In nucleotides, the CDR3 is TGTGCCAGCAGCCGCCGGGACAGGGTTCACGAGCAGTACTTC. This chain joins TRBV6-1 and TRBJ2-5, with 9 bases that match TRBD1. The J call is uncertain, as TRBJ2-7 better fits the DNA end. The CDR3 loop spans 14 amino acids. The germline V gene encodes CDR1 MNHNS and CDR2 SASEGT.

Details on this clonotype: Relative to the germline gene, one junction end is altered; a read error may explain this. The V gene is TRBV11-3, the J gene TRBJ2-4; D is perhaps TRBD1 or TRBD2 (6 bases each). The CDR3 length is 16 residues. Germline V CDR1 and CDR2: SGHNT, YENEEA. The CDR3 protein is CASSLWGRGAKNMQYF. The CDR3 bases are TGTGCGAGCAGCCTTTGGGGGCGGGGAGCCAAAAACATGCAGTACTTC.

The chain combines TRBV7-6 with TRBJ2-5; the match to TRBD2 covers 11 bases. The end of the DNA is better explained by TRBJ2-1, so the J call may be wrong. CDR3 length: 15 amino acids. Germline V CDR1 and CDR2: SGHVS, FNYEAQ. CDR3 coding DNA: TGTGCCAGCAGCCTTGGGACTAGCGGCCAAGAGACCCAGTTCTTC. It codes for CASSLGTSGQETQFF.

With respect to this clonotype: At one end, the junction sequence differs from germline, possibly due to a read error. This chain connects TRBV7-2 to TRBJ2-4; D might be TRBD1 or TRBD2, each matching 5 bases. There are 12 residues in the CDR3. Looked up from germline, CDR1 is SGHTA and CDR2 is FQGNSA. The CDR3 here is CPSGRDQGAQYF. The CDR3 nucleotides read TGTCCCAGCGGCCGTGATCAAGGGGCCCAGTACTTC.

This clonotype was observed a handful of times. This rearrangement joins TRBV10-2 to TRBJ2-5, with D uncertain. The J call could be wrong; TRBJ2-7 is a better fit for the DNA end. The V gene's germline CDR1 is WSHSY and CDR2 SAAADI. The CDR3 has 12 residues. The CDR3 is CASSVVKYEQYF. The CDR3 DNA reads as TGCGCCAGCAGTGTTGTCAAGTACGAGCAGTACTTC.

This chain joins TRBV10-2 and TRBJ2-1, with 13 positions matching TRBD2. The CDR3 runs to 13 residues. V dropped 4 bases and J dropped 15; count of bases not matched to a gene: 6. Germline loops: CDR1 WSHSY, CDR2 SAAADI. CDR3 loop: CASSGTSGSNLFF. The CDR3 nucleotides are TGCGCCAGCAGTGGGACTAGCGGGAGTAATTTGTTCTTC.

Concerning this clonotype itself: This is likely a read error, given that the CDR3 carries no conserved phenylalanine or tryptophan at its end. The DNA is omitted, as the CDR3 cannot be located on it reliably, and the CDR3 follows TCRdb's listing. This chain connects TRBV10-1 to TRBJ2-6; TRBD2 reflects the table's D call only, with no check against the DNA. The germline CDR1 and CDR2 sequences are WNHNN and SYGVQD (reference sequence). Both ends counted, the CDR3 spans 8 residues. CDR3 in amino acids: CASSDGGS.